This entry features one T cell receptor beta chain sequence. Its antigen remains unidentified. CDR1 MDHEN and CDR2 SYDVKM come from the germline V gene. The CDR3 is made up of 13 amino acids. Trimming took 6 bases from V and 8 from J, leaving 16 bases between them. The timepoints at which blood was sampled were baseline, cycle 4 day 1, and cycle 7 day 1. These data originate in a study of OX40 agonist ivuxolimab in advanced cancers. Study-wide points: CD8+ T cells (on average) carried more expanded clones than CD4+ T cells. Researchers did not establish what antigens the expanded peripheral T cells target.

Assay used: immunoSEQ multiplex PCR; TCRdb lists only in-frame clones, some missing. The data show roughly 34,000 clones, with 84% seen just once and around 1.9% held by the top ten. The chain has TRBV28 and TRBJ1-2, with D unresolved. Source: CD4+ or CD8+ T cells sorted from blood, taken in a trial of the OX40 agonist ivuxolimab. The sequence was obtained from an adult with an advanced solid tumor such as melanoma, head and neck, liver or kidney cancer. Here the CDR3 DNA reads TGTGCCAGCAGCTATAGGTTGTTGGAGGGCTACACCTTC. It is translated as CASSYRLLEGYTF.